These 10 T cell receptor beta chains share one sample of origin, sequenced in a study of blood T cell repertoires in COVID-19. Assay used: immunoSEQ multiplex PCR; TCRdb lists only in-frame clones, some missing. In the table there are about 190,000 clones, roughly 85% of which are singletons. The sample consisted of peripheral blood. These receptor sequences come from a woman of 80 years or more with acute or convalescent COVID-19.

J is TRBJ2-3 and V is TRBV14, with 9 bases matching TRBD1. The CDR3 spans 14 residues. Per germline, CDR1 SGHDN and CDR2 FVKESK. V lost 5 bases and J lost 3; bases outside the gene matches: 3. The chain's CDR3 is CASSTGGGTDTQYF. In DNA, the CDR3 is TGTGCCAGCAGCACAGGGGGCGGGACAGATACGCAGTATTTT.

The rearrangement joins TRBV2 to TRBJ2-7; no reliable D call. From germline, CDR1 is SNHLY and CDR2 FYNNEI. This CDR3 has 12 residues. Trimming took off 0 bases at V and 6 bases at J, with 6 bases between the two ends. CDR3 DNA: TGTGCCAGCAGTGAAGCCCCCCTCGAGCAGTACTTC. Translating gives CASSEAPLEQYF.

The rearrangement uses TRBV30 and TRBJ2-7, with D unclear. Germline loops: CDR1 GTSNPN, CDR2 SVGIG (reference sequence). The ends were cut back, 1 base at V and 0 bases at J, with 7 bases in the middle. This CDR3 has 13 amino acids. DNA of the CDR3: TGTGCCTGGAGTGGAGGTATCTCCTACGAGCAGTACTTC. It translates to CAWSGGISYEQYF. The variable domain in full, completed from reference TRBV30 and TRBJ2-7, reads SQTIHQWPATLVQPVGSPLSLECTVEGTSNPNLYWYRQAAGRGLQLLFYSVGIGQISSEVPQNLSASRPQDRQFILSSKKLLLSDSGFYLCAWSGGISYEQYFGPGTRLTVT.

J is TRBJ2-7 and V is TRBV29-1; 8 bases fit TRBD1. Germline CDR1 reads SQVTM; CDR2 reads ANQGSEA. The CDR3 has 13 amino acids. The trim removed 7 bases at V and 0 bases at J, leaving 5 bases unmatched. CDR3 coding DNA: TGCAGCGCTGGACAGGGCAACTCCTACGAGCAGTACTTC. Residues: CSAGQGNSYEQYF.

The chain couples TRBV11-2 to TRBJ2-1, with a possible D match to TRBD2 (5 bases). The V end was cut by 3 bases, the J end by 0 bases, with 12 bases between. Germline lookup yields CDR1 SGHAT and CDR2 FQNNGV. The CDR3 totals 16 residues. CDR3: CASSFGSGSSYNEQFF. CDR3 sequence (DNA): TGTGCCAGCAGCTTTGGAAGCGGAAGCTCCTACAATGAGCAGTTCTTC.

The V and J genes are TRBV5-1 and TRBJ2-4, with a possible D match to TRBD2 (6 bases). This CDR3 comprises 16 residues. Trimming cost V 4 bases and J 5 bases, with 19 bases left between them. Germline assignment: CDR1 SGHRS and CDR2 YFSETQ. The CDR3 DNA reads TGCGCCAGCAGCAGGGGACGGGGGAGCGGCCAAAACATTCAGTACTTC. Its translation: CASSRGRGSGQNIQYF.

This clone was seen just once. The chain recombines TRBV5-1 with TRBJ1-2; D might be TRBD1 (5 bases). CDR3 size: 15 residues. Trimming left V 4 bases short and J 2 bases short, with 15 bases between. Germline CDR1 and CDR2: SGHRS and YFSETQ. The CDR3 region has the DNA TGCGCCAGCAGCCCCCAAGGCGGGGGGAACTATGGCTACACCTTC. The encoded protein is CASSPQGGGNYGYTF.

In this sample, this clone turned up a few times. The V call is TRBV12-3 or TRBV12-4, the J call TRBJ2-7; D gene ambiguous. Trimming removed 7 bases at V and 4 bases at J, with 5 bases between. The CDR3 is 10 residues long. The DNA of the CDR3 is TGTGCCAGCACCCAGTACGAGCAGTACTTC. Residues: CASTQYEQYF.

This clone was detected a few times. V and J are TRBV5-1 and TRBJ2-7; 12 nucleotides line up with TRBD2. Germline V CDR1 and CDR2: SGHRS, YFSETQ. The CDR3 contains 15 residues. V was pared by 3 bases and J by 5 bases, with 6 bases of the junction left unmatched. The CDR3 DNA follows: TGCGCCAGCAGCTCGACTAGCGGGAGCTTCCACGAGCAGTACTTC. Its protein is CASSSTSGSFHEQYF.

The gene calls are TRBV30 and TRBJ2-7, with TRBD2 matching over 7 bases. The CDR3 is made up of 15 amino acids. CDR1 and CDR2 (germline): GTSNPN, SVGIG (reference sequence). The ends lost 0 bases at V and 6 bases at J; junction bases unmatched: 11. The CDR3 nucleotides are TGTGCCTGGAGTGTATCTGGCGGGAGAGGCGGCGAGCAGTACTTC. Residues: CAWSVSGGRGGEQYF.